The 13 T cell receptor beta chains below come from one sample, sequenced in a study of T cells in Graves' hyperthyroidism and ophthalmopathy. The investigators amplified TCR beta CDR3 regions from RNA transcripts. First-round RT-PCR targeting the TCR CDR3 was performed with the HTBI primer set. TCRdb redid the calling of the multiplex PCR reads with MiXCR, one entry per CDR3 protein. The table records around 720,000 distinct CDR3 sequences, around 40% of them present only once. Sequencing was carried out using blood. These receptors were taken from a woman aged 40 to 49 with Graves' hyperthyroidism.

V usage is TRBV29-1 and J usage is TRBJ2-7; no firm D call. CDR1 SQVTM and CDR2 ANQGSEA come from the germline V gene. The CDR3 has 9 residues. V was trimmed by 8 bases and J by 3 bases, leaving 5 bases between them. CDR3 sequence: CSLNYEQYF. In DNA, the CDR3 is TGCAGCTTGAACTACGAGCAGTACTTC.

This clonotype was observed many times. This chain links TRBV7-9 with TRBJ2-5; no reliable D call. Germline CDR1 SEHNR, CDR2 FQNEAQ (reference sequence). The CDR3 is 11 amino acids. The V gene lost 6 bases and the J gene lost 3 bases, with 5 bases spanning the gap. As DNA, the CDR3 is TGTGCCAGCAGGGAGAAAGAGACCCAGTACTTC. As protein: CASREKETQYF.

This chain connects TRBV5-1 to TRBJ2-7; D remains unclear. V lost 4 bases and J 2 bases, leaving 13 bases between the germline ends. Germline lookup yields CDR1 SGHRS and CDR2 YFSETQ. The CDR3 covers 14 residues. Here the CDR3 DNA reads TGCGCCAGCAGCGCCCTCGACATTGCCTACGAGCAGTACTTC. It yields the protein CASSALDIAYEQYF.

The V and J genes are TRBV6-5 and TRBJ2-7; no definite D call. Germline V lookup: CDR1 MNHEY, CDR2 SVGAGI. V was trimmed by 4 bases and J by 3 bases, leaving 13 bases between them. The CDR3 has 14 residues. In nucleotides, the CDR3 is TGTGCCAGCAGTTTTGGACCTATATACTACGAGCAGTACTTC. Translating it yields CASSFGPIYYEQYF.

This clonotype was observed a handful of times. CDR3 DNA sequence: TGTGCCAGCAGCCAAGACGTCAGTCAAGAGACCCAGTACTTC. Translated: CASSQDVSQETQYF. This chain joins TRBV9 and TRBJ2-5; D gene uncertain. This CDR3 region has 14 residues. Per the germline V gene, CDR1 is SGDLS and CDR2 is YYNGEE. V was shortened by 4 bases and J by 2 bases, with 12 bases between the two germline ends.

This clonotype has a handful of counts. V usage is TRBV7-9 and J usage is TRBJ2-7; D gene ambiguous. Gene TRBJ2-1 matches the end of the DNA better, so the J call may be wrong. CDR3 size: 11 residues. Germline values: CDR1 SEHNR, CDR2 FQNEAQ (reference sequence). Written as DNA, the CDR3 is TGTGCCAGCAGCTTCCAGAATGAGCAGTTCTTC. It is translated as CASSFQNEQFF.

This clonotype has just a few counts. The V gene is TRBV25-1, the J gene TRBJ2-5, with 8 bases identical to TRBD2. V shed 6 bases, J shed 4 bases, and the junction held 13 bases outside the gene matches. Looked up from germline, CDR1 is MGHDK and CDR2 is SYGVNS. The CDR3 extends over 16 amino acids. The CDR3 coding sequence is TGTGCCAGCAGCTTGGGGCACGGGGGGGCCCGAGAGACCCAGTACTTC. Its translation: CASSLGHGGARETQYF.

A remark on this clonotype: A much larger clonotype is one base distant, so this may be a read error. The chain joins TRBV7-2 to TRBJ1-6; perhaps TRBD1 as D (5 bases). V lost 1 base, J lost 10 bases, and 14 bases lay in between. The CDR3 length is 15 residues. Germline V CDR1 and CDR2: SGHTA, FQGNSA. CDR3 residues: CASSLEHGRGSPLHF. The CDR3 region has the DNA TGTGCCAGCAGCTTAGAACACGGGAGGGGATCACCCCTCCACTTT.

This clonotype was recorded at least ten times. The rearrangement links TRBV2 to TRBJ1-4; D unclear. Trimming left V 10 bases short and J 5 bases short, with 8 bases between. The CDR3 consists of 11 residues. CDR1 and CDR2 from the germline V gene are SNHLY and FYNNEI. The CDR3 bases are TGTGCCAAACTTCTGAATGAAAAACTGTTTTTT. Translating gives CAKLLNEKLFF. The complete variable domain, with remaining parts taken from reference TRBV2 and TRBJ1-4, reads EPEVTQTPSHQVTQMGQEVILRCVPISNHLYFYWYRQILGQKVEFLVSFYNNEISEKSEIFDDQFSVERPDGSNFTLKIRSTKLEDSAMYFCAKLLNEKLFFGSGTQLSVL.

This chain links TRBV2 with TRBJ2-1; tentatively, D is TRBD2 (6 bases). Germline V gene sequence: CDR1 SNHLY, CDR2 FYNNEI. The CDR3 runs 13 residues. The V end lost 6 bases, the J end lost 6 bases, and 12 bases lay between the germline ends. The CDR3 region is CASSRDFSNEQFF. CDR3 coding DNA: TGTGCCAGCAGCCGGGACTTCTCCAATGAGCAGTTCTTC. Complete variable domain (other parts from reference TRBV2 and TRBJ2-1): EPEVTQTPSHQVTQMGQEVILRCVPISNHLYFYWYRQILGQKVEFLVSFYNNEISEKSEIFDDQFSVERPDGSNFTLKIRSTKLEDSAMYFCASSRDFSNEQFFGPGTRLTVL.

In its sample, this clonotype was seen many times. The rearrangement joins TRBV29-1 to TRBJ1-2; 8 nucleotides align to TRBD1. CDR3 length: 13 amino acids. Germline trimming cut 4 bases from V and 3 bases from J; bases unmatched to any gene: 4. Germline V gene lookup returns CDR1 SQVTM and CDR2 ANQGSEA. In DNA form, the CDR3 reads TGCAGCGTTGTCACAGGGGGTGACTATGGCTACACCTTC. Its protein product is CSVVTGGDYGYTF.

The genes are TRBV11-2 and TRBJ2-7; D is ambiguous. V lost 0 bases to trimming and J lost 7 bases, with 10 bases between them. Germline CDR1 and CDR2: SGHAT and FQNNGV. The CDR3 has 13 residues. CDR3 coding DNA: TGTGCCAGCAGCTTAGATCCCGACAATGAGCAGTACTTC. It translates to CASSLDPDNEQYF.

This clonotype occurred many times. This rearrangement joins TRBV7-2 to TRBJ1-1, with D tentatively TRBD1 (6 bases). CDR1 is SGHTA and CDR2 is FQGNSA in the germline V gene. V gave up 5 bases and J gave up 5 bases, with 18 bases separating them. The CDR3 spans 15 residues. Here the CDR3 reads CASSHPAGGGTEAFF. The CDR3 nucleotides read TGTGCCAGCAGCCACCCCGCGGGGGGCGGGACTGAAGCTTTCTTT. Full variable domain (outside the CDR3, taken from reference TRBV7-2 and TRBJ1-1): GAGVSQSPSNKVTEKGKDVELRCDPISGHTALYWYRQSLGQGLEFLIYFQGNSAPDKSGLPSDRFSAERTGGSVSTLTIQRTQQEDSAVYLCASSHPAGGGTEAFFGQGTRLTVV.